This entry features one T cell receptor (beta chain) sequence. Its cognate antigen is unknown. Sequencing libraries made from TCR beta cDNA carried unique molecular identifiers. TCRdb recomputed calls from the PCR reads with MiXCR, one row per CDR3 protein. In the table there are hundreds of thousands of distinct CDR3 sequences, roughly 29% of which are singletons. These data come from a study of post-analysis software for immune sequencing data. Findings and limits, study-wide: With TRBV5-6, TRBV5-1 and TRBV20-1 included, roughly five TRBV segments were more frequent in patients than in controls.

CDR1 is DFQATT, CDR2 SNEGSKA, per germline (reference sequence). V was shortened by 5 bases and J by 0 bases, with 5 bases between the two germline ends. The CDR3 is 12 residues long. The chain has TRBV20-1 and TRBJ1-5; no clear D gene. The sample taken for sequencing was blood. The TCR was taken from a girl aged 10 to 17 with multiple sclerosis. CDR3 in DNA: TGCAGTGCTCGGGCTAGCAATCAGCCCCAGCATTTT. Protein: CSARASNQPQHF.